The T cell receptor (beta chain) under discussion was sequenced for a study of blood T cell repertoires in COVID-19. Study-level background: Acute and convalescent COVID-19 samples came from the United States, Italy and Spain. PBMCs, B-cell-depleted T cells, or T cells were the source of the cDNA or gDNA that made up the material.

Original methodology: Reference gene primers were amplified, and this amplification served to estimate nucleated cell counts. Produced via immunoSEQ multiplex PCR; TCRdb's table is partial and in-frame only. The V and J calls and the clone size are those of that table, but D and trimming were determined from the DNA. Of over 250,000 clones detected, around 91% appear once; the ten largest clones hold under 15%. With V trimmed by 5 bases and J by 3 bases, 10 bases remained unmatched. Per the germline V gene, CDR1 is MNHEY and CDR2 is SMNVEV (reference sequence). This CDR3 has 16 residues. The sequencing sample was made of peripheral blood. This TCR was recovered from a woman between 55 and 75 years old with acute or convalescent COVID-19. V and J are TRBV27 and TRBJ2-7; 10 bases match TRBD2. CDR3 sequence: CASSPLGLAVLYEQYF. CDR3 sequence (DNA): TGTGCCAGCAGTCCCCTCGGACTAGCGGTACTCTACGAGCAGTACTTC.